This T cell receptor beta chain was observed in a study of shared clonotypes between healthy human individuals (dated by TCRdb to 2018 to 2020). About the full investigation: A couple of women and a few men aged 18 to 49 years were included in the cohort. Per donor, three plates each were used for CD4 naive and CD4 memory, two for CD8 naive, and one for CD8 memory. The study deeply sequenced blood TCR repertoires of about 5 healthy adults to estimate repertoire size and the extent of clonotype sharing between individuals. To increase sequencing depth and limit assay-specific biases, different laboratories used diverse techniques to prepare libraries and sequence TCR repertoires. Each donor's leukapheresis produced roughly between about 0.8 and 8.9 billion PBMCs.

Using the deep immunoSEQ assay, TCR CDR3 regions were amplified from genomic DNA by multiplex PCR. For each cell subset, the extracted genomic DNA was distributed evenly across all wells of several immunoSEQ 96-well plates, and each plate served as one replicate. For sorted subsets, 150 to 250 ng genomic DNA, equal to 30,000 to 35,000 T cell genomes, was loaded into each replicate PCR. Purified libraries were measured with a Qubit 3.0 fluorometer, size-checked on a Bioanalyzer 2100, and measured again with the KAPA Library Quantification kit. A separate single-read 150-cycle Illumina NextSeq 550 flow cell was used to sequence each immunoSEQ 96-well plate. The original pipeline was this. The immunoSEQ output contained only junctional sequences without quality scores, so filtering could not match that applied to full-length reads. To assign V/J genes and CDR3, sequences were annotated against IMGT germline references using PyIR, a Python wrapper for IgBLAST v1.9. Reads were filtered out if the reads had weak V/J assignments (E-value above 1e-6), no CDR3, stop codons, out-of-frame junctions, or ambiguous translated residues. V3J clonotypes were defined by identical inferred V gene, J gene, and CDR3 amino acid sequence. Percentage overlap between repertoires was computed as shared unique clonotypes divided by the size of the smaller repertoire. Repertoire richness was assessed with RTK rarefaction, the Chao1 estimator, and Recon v2.1 estimates of unobserved clonotypes. For all TCRbeta clonotypes obtained by the gDNA method from a few donors, generation probabilities were computed with OLGA. TCRdb carries this immuneACCESS record with in-frame sequences only. Its versions omit some clonotypes, under half of them owing to an unresolved V gene in the studies checked, with the rest unexplained. Clone size and the V and J calls come from that table; the DNA yielded D and trimming. The sample contains approximately 720,000 clones, approximately 75% of them found a single time. Of the sample, about 2% falls within the top ten clones.

Details on this clone: The antigen it binds to is not known. No much larger clone is present one base from it, and per-base qualities are unavailable.

Per the germline V gene (reference sequence), SEHNR is the CDR1 and FQNEAQ is the CDR2. Spanning cysteine to phenylalanine, the CDR3 consists of 14 amino acids. Of all the DNA, just the CDR3 is kept, 42 bases in frame from base 1. Deletion took 5 bases off V and 5 bases off J, with a span of 15 bases between the germline ends. Overall results and qualifications from the work: Across a handful of donors, 4.5% to 6.5% of naive CD4, more than 3% of naive CD8, about 2.3% of memory CD4, and 0.4% to 0.45% of memory CD8 clonotypes were shared. Only blood was sampled, and tissue TCR repertoires likely differ from those in blood. Pairwise subsampling led to the expectation that sequencing depth would affect the degree of clonotype sharing among donors. The genetic and exposure-history diversity represented was limited by the small number of donors. Clonotypes shared by all four sorted-subset donors showed higher generation probabilities than non-shared clonotypes. Even with the large sequencing depth, rarefaction of the sorted-subset datasets indicated that sequencing was incomplete. Naive subsets generally had larger estimated clonotype richness than memory subsets.

Healthy HIV-negative adults with no recently reported acute infections or vaccinations were included as donors. Only Caucasian adults living in Nashville, Tennessee, USA were represented among the donors. CD4+ T cells were enriched by magnetic negative selection; naive cells were then positively selected on CD45RA, and the negative fraction formed the memory subset. Blood was obtained by leukapheresis, after which PBMCs were separated by Ficoll-Histopaque density gradient centrifugation and cryopreserved in liquid nitrogen vapor phase. Analytical flow cytometry was used to check the purity and quantity of each magnetically sorted T cell population. Each sorted fraction had its genomic DNA isolated and then quantified by UV absorbance on a Nanodrop 2000c.

Sequences were obtained from memory CD4+ T cells sorted from blood. The meaning of the sample's cell subset or site label: CD45RA-negative fraction. The rearranged segments are TRBV7-9 and TRBJ1-1; too little of a D gene remains to name it. This TCR was sampled from a young woman in good health. CDR3 region: CASSQRQALTEAFF. The DNA sequence follows: TGTGCCAGCAGCCAGAGGCAGGCATTAACTGAAGCTTTCTTT.